These 25 T cell receptor beta chains were all obtained from the same sample, sequenced in a study of shared clonotypes between healthy human individuals. The repertoire was sequenced with immunoSEQ multiplex PCR; TCRdb's copy has only in-frame clones and lacks some. Seen here are 2,500,000 or so clones, 93% observed once, and the top ten hold 0.36%. Sequences were obtained from naive CD4+ T cells from PBMCs. Subset meaning: CD45RA+ positively selected. Receptors were obtained from a young man in good health. Some clones in this sample may be carry-over from other donors' samples.

As regards this clone: The sample holds other DNA sequences that translate to the same CDR3. J is TRBJ1-1 and V is TRBV5-1; no definite D call. Germline V gene lookup returns CDR1 SGHRS and CDR2 YFSETQ. The CDR3 length is 13 residues. The V gene lost 0 bases and the J gene lost 3 bases, with 6 bases spanning the gap. This CDR3 is CASSLAGDTEAFF. CDR3 sequence (DNA): TGCGCCAGCAGCTTGGCGGGAGACACTGAAGCTTTCTTT.

The rearrangement uses TRBV7-9 and TRBJ1-1; no definite D call. This CDR3 region has 11 residues. Germline V CDR1 and CDR2: SEHNR, FQNEAQ (reference sequence). The V end was cut by 4 bases, the J end by 11 bases, with 11 bases between. CDR3 region: CASSSDTRAFF. The CDR3 DNA is TGTGCCAGCAGCTCAGATACGAGGGCTTTCTTT.

The V gene is TRBV18, the J gene TRBJ1-1, with D unclear. Trimming took off 6 bases at V and 8 bases at J, with 16 bases between the two ends. Germline V lookup: CDR1 KGHSH, CDR2 LQKENI. This CDR3 comprises 13 residues. The CDR3 sequence: CASSRERLWEAFF. The CDR3 DNA reads as TGTGCCAGCTCCCGGGAGCGACTCTGGGAAGCTTTCTTT. Based on the CDR3 plus reference TRBV18 and TRBJ1-1, the full variable domain is NAGVMQNPRHLVRRRGQEARLRCSPMKGHSHVYWYRQLPEEGLKFMVYLQKENIIDESGMPKERFSAEFPKEGPSILRIQQVVRGDSAAYFCASSRERLWEAFFGQGTRLTVV.

The V call is TRBV18, the J call TRBJ2-1; no clear D. There are 12 residues in the CDR3. CDR1 KGHSH and CDR2 LQKENI come from the germline V gene. Deletions cut 1 base from V and 8 bases from J, with 6 bases between. The CDR3 region is CASSPQIHEQFF. DNA of the CDR3: TGTGCCAGCTCACCACAGATACATGAGCAGTTCTTC.

The J gene is TRBJ1-3, the V gene TRBV7-3; D not resolved. V gave up 0 bases and J gave up 0 bases, with 12 bases separating them. CDR1 and CDR2 from the germline V gene are SGHTA and FQGTGA. This CDR3 spans 17 amino acids. The CDR3 is CASSLTLPGASGNTIYF. The CDR3 DNA reads as TGTGCCAGCAGCTTAACCTTGCCTGGAGCCTCTGGAAACACCATATATTTT.

The chain carries TRBV5-6 and TRBJ1-6; 9 bases map to TRBD1. This CDR3 has 14 residues. Germline V lookup: CDR1 SGHDT, CDR2 YYEEEE. The V gene end was trimmed by 4 bases and the J gene end by 9 bases; junction bases not matched to a gene: 5. The CDR3 reads CASSPGQGVSPLHF. CDR3 bases: TGTGCCAGCAGCCCGGGACAGGGAGTTTCACCCCTCCACTTT.

The rearrangement links TRBV7-9 to TRBJ2-3; 10 bases are shared with TRBD1. Per germline, CDR1 SEHNR and CDR2 FQNEAQ (reference sequence). This CDR3 contains 15 residues. The V gene end was trimmed by 1 base and the J gene end by 5 bases; junction bases not matched to a gene: 3. The CDR3, as DNA: TGTGCCAGCAGCTTAGGGGGACAGGGGCAAGATACGCAGTATTTT. Translation: CASSLGGQGQDTQYF. The full variable domain, with the rest looked up from reference TRBV7-9 and TRBJ2-3, is DTGVSQNPRHKITKRGQNVTFRCDPISEHNRLYWYRQTLGQGPEFLTYFQNEAQLEKSRLLSDRFSAERPKGSFSTLEIQRTEQGDSAMYLCASSLGGQGQDTQYFGPGTRLTVL.

This clone was seen a few times. This chain links TRBV2 with TRBJ1-2; tentatively, D is TRBD1 (5 bases). The CDR3 totals 13 residues. Trimming pared 5 bases from V and 5 bases from J, leaving 12 bases between. Per germline, CDR1 SNHLY and CDR2 FYNNEI. The CDR3 here is CASSRTGAYGYTF. CDR3 coding DNA: TGTGCCAGCAGTCGGACCGGGGCGTATGGCTACACCTTC.

The rearrangement uses TRBV14 and TRBJ2-5; D may match TRBD1 or TRBD2 (6 bases each). Germline values: CDR1 SGHDN, CDR2 FVKESK. The CDR3 loop spans 15 amino acids. V was trimmed by 3 bases and J by 5 bases, leaving 16 bases between them. In DNA form, the CDR3 reads TGTGCCAGCAGCCAGTATCAGGGGAGGCGCGAGACCCAGTACTTC. It translates to CASSQYQGRRETQYF.

Concerning this clone itself: Additional DNA sequences in this sample encode the identical CDR3. CDR3 sequence: CAWSPRGDEQYF. CDR3 DNA sequence: TGTGCCTGGAGTCCACGGGGCGACGAGCAGTACTTC. The genes are TRBV30 and TRBJ2-7, with D perhaps matching TRBD1 or TRBD2 (5 bases each). The ends were cut back, 2 bases at V and 5 bases at J, with 10 bases in the middle. The CDR3 spans 12 residues. Germline loops: CDR1 GTSNPN, CDR2 SVGIG (reference sequence). The whole variable domain, filled in from reference TRBV30 and TRBJ2-7, reads SQTIHQWPATLVQPVGSPLSLECTVEGTSNPNLYWYRQAAGRGLQLLFYSVGIGQISSEVPQNLSASRPQDRQFILSSKKLLLSDSGFYLCAWSPRGDEQYFGPGTRLTVT.

The genes are TRBV7-9 and TRBJ2-5; 7 nucleotides match TRBD2. Judging by the DNA end, TRBJ2-7 fits better; the J call may be wrong. This CDR3 is built from 14 residues. CDR1 is SEHNR and CDR2 is FQNEAQ in the germline V gene (reference sequence). The CDR3 DNA follows: TGTGCCAGCAGCTTGGGCGGGAGTGCCTACGAGCAGTACTTC. Translating gives CASSLGGSAYEQYF.

The V call is TRBV6-1, the J call TRBJ2-5; 7 nucleotides align to TRBD2. This CDR3 contains 15 residues. The trim removed 4 bases at V and 5 bases at J, leaving 10 bases unmatched. The germline V gene encodes CDR1 MNHNS and CDR2 SASEGT. The CDR3 region is CASSAYPSGGETQYF. DNA of the CDR3: TGTGCCAGCAGTGCCTATCCTAGCGGAGGGGAGACCCAGTACTTC.

This clone has a handful of counts. The chain has TRBV28 and TRBJ2-7, with D unclear. Trimming left V 5 bases short and J 3 bases short, with 5 bases between. This CDR3 contains 11 residues. CDR1 and CDR2 (germline): MDHEN, SYDVKM. Here the CDR3 reads CASSPLYEQYF. The CDR3 nucleotides read TGTGCCAGCAGTCCCCTCTACGAGCAGTACTTC.

The genes are TRBV5-4 and TRBJ1-2; D perhaps matches TRBD1 (6 bases). V gave up 0 bases and J gave up 7 bases, with 10 bases separating them. Germline CDR1 SGHNT, CDR2 YYREEE (reference sequence). The CDR3 is 13 amino acids. In nucleotides, the CDR3 is TGTGCCAGCAGCTTGGGTCAGGGGATTGGCTACACCTTC. Translation: CASSLGQGIGYTF.

This rearrangement joins TRBV5-4 to TRBJ2-3; the D gene is possibly TRBD1 (6 bases). Per the germline V gene, CDR1 is SGHNT and CDR2 is YYREEE (reference sequence). This CDR3 is 13 amino acids long. Between the trimmed V and J ends, which lost 4 bases and 4 bases, there was a span of 10 bases. The CDR3 loop is CASSIPGADTQYF. The DNA of the CDR3 is TGTGCCAGCAGCATACCAGGGGCAGATACGCAGTATTTT.

J is TRBJ1-4 and V is TRBV28; D not certain. V was pared by 5 bases and J by 8 bases, with 21 bases between. The CDR3 sequence is 16 residues long. Germline V gene data show CDR1 as MDHEN and CDR2 as SYDVKM. The CDR3 loop is CASSILRASTGEKLFF. In nucleotides, the CDR3 is TGTGCCAGCAGTATACTACGGGCCTCGACGGGCGAAAAACTGTTTTTT.

Concerning this clone: This sample also contains other DNA sequences that code for the same CDR3. This rearrangement joins TRBV6-5 to TRBJ2-7, with D unclear. Germline CDR1 and CDR2: MNHEY and SVGAGI. Trimming pared 3 bases from V and 3 bases from J, leaving 9 bases between. CDR3 length: 13 amino acids. CDR3 amino acids: CASSYSGSYEQYF. The DNA for the CDR3 is TGTGCCAGCAGTTATTCGGGCAGCTACGAGCAGTACTTC.

The rearrangement links TRBV7-8 to TRBJ1-1; D uncertain. V lost 0 bases to trimming and J lost 8 bases, with 13 bases between them. The CDR3 extends over 14 amino acids. The germline V gene encodes CDR1 SGHVS and CDR2 FQNEAQ. The CDR3 DNA sequence: TGTGCCAGCAGCTTAGCCGGGGTCCCGATAGAAGCTTTCTTT. It codes for CASSLAGVPIEAFF.

The rearrangement uses TRBV7-9 and TRBJ2-7, with D perhaps assigned TRBD1 or TRBD2 (5 bases each). V was trimmed by 5 bases and J by 4 bases, leaving 12 bases between them. The CDR3 has 13 residues. Per germline, CDR1 SEHNR and CDR2 FQNEAQ (reference sequence). The CDR3 region has the DNA TGTGCCAGCAGCCAAACCGGGGCATACGAGCAGTACTTC. This encodes CASSQTGAYEQYF.

The CDR3 region is CASEDRVNTGELFF. The CDR3 nucleotides are TGTGCCAGCGAAGACAGGGTTAACACCGGGGAGCTGTTTTTT. This sequence joins TRBV9 and TRBJ2-2; 7 nucleotides align to TRBD1. J lost 2 bases, V lost 7 bases, and 5 bases had no gene match. Germline lookup yields CDR1 SGDLS and CDR2 YYNGEE. This CDR3 region has 14 residues.

The chain links TRBV16 to TRBJ2-7; D possibly corresponds to TRBD1 (6 bases). The CDR3 consists of 14 residues. Germline-derived CDR1 and CDR2 are KGHSY and FQNENV. The V and J ends lost 1 base and 5 bases respectively, with 12 bases between them. DNA for the CDR3: TGTGCCAGCAGCCAATTCGGACAGCTCAACGAGCAGTACTTC. It is translated as CASSQFGQLNEQYF. The variable domain in full, completed from reference TRBV16 and TRBJ2-7, reads GEEVAQTPKHLVRGEGQKAKLYCAPIKGHSYVFWYQQVLKNEFKFLISFQNENVFDETGMPKERFSAKCLPNSPCSLEIQATKLEDSAVYFCASSQFGQLNEQYFGPGTRLTVT.

The chain joins TRBV11-1 to TRBJ2-7; 8 bases are shared with TRBD1. The V gene end was trimmed by 5 bases and the J gene end by 0 bases; junction bases not matched to a gene: 6. The CDR3 runs to 15 residues. CDR1 SGHAT and CDR2 FQDESV come from the germline V gene (reference sequence). The CDR3: CASSPGTGNSYEQYF. CDR3 nucleotide sequence: TGTGCCAGCAGCCCGGGGACAGGCAACTCCTACGAGCAGTACTTC. The entire variable domain, with the rest obtained from reference TRBV11-1 and TRBJ2-7, is as follows: EAEVAQSPRYKITEKSQAVAFWCDPISGHATLYWYRQILGQGPELLVQFQDESVVDDSQLPKDRFSAERLKGVDSTLKIQPAELGDSAMYLCASSPGTGNSYEQYFGPGTRLTVT.

The chain is built from TRBV7-2 and TRBJ2-4, with D maybe TRBD2 (6 bases). CDR1 is SGHTA and CDR2 is FQGNSA in the germline V gene. CDR3 length: 18 amino acids. V lost 0 bases and J lost 3, with 18 bases in between. CDR3 region: CASSLAPGLQGGKNIQYF. CDR3 DNA: TGTGCCAGCAGCTTAGCCCCAGGGCTCCAGGGAGGCAAAAACATTCAGTACTTC.

The rearrangement links TRBV2 to TRBJ2-7; 8 bases match TRBD2. The germline V gene has CDR1 SNHLY and CDR2 FYNNEI. This CDR3 spans 14 amino acids. Unmatched junction bases numbered 2, after V lost 4 bases and J lost 0 bases. The CDR3 here is CASSVAGYSYEQYF. The CDR3 coding sequence is TGTGCCAGCAGTGTAGCGGGGTACTCCTACGAGCAGTACTTC.

This clone was counted only a few times. The chain joins TRBV5-1 to TRBJ2-5, with D perhaps TRBD1 (6 bases). V lost 1 base, J lost 5 bases, and 21 bases lay in between. Germline values: CDR1 SGHRS, CDR2 YFSETQ. The CDR3 is 17 residues long. The CDR3 is CASSLRRQASGRETQYF. CDR3 DNA sequence: TGCGCCAGCAGCTTGCGTAGACAGGCCTCTGGTCGGGAGACCCAGTACTTC. The variable domain in full, completed from reference TRBV5-1 and TRBJ2-5, reads KAGVTQTPRYLIKTRGQQVTLSCSPISGHRSVSWYQQTPGQGLQFLFEYFSETQRNKGNFPGRFSGRQFSNSRSEMNVSTLELGDSALYLCASSLRRQASGRETQYFGPGTRLLVL.